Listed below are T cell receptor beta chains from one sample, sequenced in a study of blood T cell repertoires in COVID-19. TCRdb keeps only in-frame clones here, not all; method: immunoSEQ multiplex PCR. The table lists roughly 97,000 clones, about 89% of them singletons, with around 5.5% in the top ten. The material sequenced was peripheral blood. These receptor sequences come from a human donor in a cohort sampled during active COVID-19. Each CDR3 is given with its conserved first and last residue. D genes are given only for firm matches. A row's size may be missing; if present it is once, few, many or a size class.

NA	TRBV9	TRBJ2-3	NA	TGTGCCAGCAGTAGAGATACGCAGTATTTT	CASSRDTQYF
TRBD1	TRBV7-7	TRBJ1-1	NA	TGTGCCAGCAGCTTGGGACAGGGGACTGAAGCTTTCTTT	CASSLGQGTEAFF
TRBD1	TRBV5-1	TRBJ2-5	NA	TGCGCCAGCAGCACCGGGACAGGGAGGGAGACCCAGTACTTC	CASSTGTGRETQYF
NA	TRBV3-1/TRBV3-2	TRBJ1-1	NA	TGTGCCAGCAGCCAATACAGCGGGAACACTGAAGCTTTCTTT	CASSQYSGNTEAFF
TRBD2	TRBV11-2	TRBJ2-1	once	TGTGCCAGCAGCTTAGTAGCTAGCGGGAGGGGTGAGCAGTTCTTC	CASSLVASGRGEQFF
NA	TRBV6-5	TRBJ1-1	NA	TGTGCCAGCAGTTACGGGCTAAGCACTGAAGCTTTCTTT	CASSYGLSTEAFF
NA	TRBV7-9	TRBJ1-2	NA	TGTGCCAGCAGCCCCTTTGTTAACTATGGCTACACCTTC	CASSPFVNYGYTF
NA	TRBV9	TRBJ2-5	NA	TGTGCCAGCAGCGTAGGTTTCGGAGAGACCCAGTACTTC	CASSVGFGETQYF
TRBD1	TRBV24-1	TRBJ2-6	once	TGTGCCACCAGCGCAGGGGGCGCTTCTGGGGCCAACGTCCTGACTTTC	CATSAGGASGANVLTF
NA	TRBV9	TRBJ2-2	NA	TGTGCCAGCAGCGTAGCCAGGGTCTACACCGGGGAGCTGTTTTTT	CASSVARVYTGELFF
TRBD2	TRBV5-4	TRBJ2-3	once	TGTGCCAGCAGCTTGGGGACTAGCGGGGCTAGCACAGATACGCAGTATTTT	CASSLGTSGASTDTQYF
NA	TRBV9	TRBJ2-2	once	TGTGCCAGCAGCCCAAGACTAGCAGGGGCCGGCGGGGAGCTGTTTTTT	CASSPRLAGAGGELFF
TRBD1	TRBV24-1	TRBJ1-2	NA	TGTGCCACCAGTTCGAACAGGGGGCAGGGCTACACCTTC	CATSSNRGQGYTF
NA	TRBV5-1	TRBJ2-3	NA	TGCGCCAGCAGCTTGGCCTTACAGGGTCCAGATACGCAGTATTTT	CASSLALQGPDTQYF
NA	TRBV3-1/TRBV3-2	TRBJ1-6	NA	TGTGCCAGCAGCCAAGATTGGAGGAATTCACCCCTCCACTTT	CASSQDWRNSPLHF
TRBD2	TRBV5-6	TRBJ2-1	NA	TGTGCCAGCAGCTTGTTCGGACTAGCGGCTAATGAGCAGTTCTTC	CASSLFGLAANEQFF
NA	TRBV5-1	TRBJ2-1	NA	TGCGCCAGCAGCTTGTGGGGCAGTTTTAACTACAATGAGCAGTTCTTC	CASSLWGSFNYNEQFF